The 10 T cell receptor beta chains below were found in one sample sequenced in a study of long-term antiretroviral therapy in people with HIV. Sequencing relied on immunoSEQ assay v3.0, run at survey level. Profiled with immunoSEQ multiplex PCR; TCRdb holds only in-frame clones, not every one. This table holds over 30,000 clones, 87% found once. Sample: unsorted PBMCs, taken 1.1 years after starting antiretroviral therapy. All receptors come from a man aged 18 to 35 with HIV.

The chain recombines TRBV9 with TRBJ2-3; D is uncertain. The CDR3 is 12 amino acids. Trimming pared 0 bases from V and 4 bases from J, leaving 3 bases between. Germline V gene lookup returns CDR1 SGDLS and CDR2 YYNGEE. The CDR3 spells CASSVVPDTQYF. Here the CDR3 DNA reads TGTGCCAGCAGCGTAGTACCAGATACGCAGTATTTT.

For the CDR3, the DNA is TGTGCCAGCAGCTTGGAGGGAATGGGGAGCACTGAAGCTTTCTTT. Residues: CASSLEGMGSTEAFF. The J gene is TRBJ1-1, the V gene TRBV5-5; D remains ambiguous. The V gene's germline CDR1 is SGHKS and CDR2 YYEKEE (reference sequence). CDR3 length: 15 amino acids. Deletions cut 0 bases from V and 4 bases from J, with 13 bases between.

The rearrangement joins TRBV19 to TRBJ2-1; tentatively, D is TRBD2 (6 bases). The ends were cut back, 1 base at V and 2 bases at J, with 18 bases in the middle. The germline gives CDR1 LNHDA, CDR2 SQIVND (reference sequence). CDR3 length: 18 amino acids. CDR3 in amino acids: CASSIAVAAGPPYNEQFF. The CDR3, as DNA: TGTGCCAGTAGTATAGCGGTAGCGGCAGGGCCTCCCTACAATGAGCAGTTCTTC.

CDR3 amino acids: CASSYFPGIETQYF. The CDR3 DNA is TGTGCCAGCAGTTATTTCCCAGGGATAGAGACCCAGTACTTC. J is TRBJ2-5 and V is TRBV6-5; D might be TRBD1 (5 bases). Germline V lookup: CDR1 MNHEY, CDR2 SVGAGI. CDR3 length: 14 residues. V was pared by 3 bases and J by 4 bases, with 12 bases between.

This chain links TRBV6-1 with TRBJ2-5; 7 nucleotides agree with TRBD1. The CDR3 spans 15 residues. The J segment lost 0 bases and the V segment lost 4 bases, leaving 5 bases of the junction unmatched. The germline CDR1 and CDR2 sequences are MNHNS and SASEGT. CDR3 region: CASSATGTYQETQYF. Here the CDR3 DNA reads TGTGCCAGCAGTGCGACAGGGACCTACCAAGAGACCCAGTACTTC.

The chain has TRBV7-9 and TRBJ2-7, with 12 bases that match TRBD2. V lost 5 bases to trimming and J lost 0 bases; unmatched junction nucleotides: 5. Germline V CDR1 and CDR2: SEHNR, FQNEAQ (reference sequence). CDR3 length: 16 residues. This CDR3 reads CASSPGLAGLSYEQYF. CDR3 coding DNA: TGTGCCAGCAGCCCAGGACTAGCGGGACTCTCCTACGAGCAGTACTTC.

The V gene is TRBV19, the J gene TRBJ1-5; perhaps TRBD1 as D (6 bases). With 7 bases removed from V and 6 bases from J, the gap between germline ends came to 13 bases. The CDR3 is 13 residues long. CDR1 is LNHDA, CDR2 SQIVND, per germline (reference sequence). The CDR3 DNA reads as TGTGCCAGTATCTGGGGGCCGGGTCAGCCCCAGCATTTT. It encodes CASIWGPGQPQHF.

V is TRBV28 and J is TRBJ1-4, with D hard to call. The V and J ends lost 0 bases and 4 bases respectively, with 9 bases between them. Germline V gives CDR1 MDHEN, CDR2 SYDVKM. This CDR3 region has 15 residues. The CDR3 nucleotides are TGTGCCAGCAGTTTATGGGCAGCTTTTAATGAAAAACTGTTTTTT. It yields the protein CASSLWAAFNEKLFF. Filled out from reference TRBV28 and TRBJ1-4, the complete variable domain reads DVKVTQSSRYLVKRTGEKVFLECVQDMDHENMFWYRQDPGLGLRLIYFSYDVKMKEKGDIPEGYSVSREKKERFSLILESASTNQTSMYLCASSLWAAFNEKLFFGSGTQLSVL.

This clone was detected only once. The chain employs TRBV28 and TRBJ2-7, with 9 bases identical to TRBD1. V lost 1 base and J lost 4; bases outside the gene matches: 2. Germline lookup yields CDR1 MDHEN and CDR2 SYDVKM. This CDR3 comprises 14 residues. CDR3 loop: CASSLSGQGYEQYF. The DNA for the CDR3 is TGTGCCAGCAGTTTATCAGGACAGGGGTACGAGCAGTACTTC.

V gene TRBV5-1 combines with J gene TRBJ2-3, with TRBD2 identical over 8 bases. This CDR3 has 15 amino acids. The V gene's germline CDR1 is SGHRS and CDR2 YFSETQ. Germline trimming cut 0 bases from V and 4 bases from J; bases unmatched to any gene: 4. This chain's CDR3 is CASSLGLAISDTQYF. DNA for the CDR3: TGCGCCAGCAGCTTGGGACTAGCGATATCAGATACGCAGTATTTT.